This T cell receptor beta chain was sequenced during a study of T cell responses to AZD1222 COVID-19 vaccine. Clones were sequenced by immunoSEQ multiplex PCR, and TCRdb holds only the in-frame ones, with some missing. The sample carries 150,000 to 200,000 clones, about 92% recorded once. Trimming removed 1 base at V and 4 bases at J, with 13 bases between. The CDR3 is 15 residues long. Germline V gene lookup returns CDR1 MNHNS and CDR2 SASEGT. V and J are TRBV6-1 and TRBJ1-2; D gene ambiguous. This TCR came from an adult who received the AZD1222 COVID-19 vaccine. The sample in question was peripheral blood, obtained 28 days after the second AZD1222 dose. CDR3 DNA: TGTGCCAGCAGTGAAGATGAGGTATTGACCTATGGCTACACCTTC. Its translation: CASSEDEVLTYGYTF.